The sequence of this T cell receptor (beta chain) was determined in a study of PD-1 blockade in classical Hodgkin lymphoma (dated by TCRdb to 2019 to 2021). Regarding the study in general: Nivolumab dosing was 3 mg/kg intravenously every 2 weeks, continuing until either disease progression or unacceptable toxicity. The study used TCR beta sequencing and CyTOF to define a peripheral blood immune signature of response to PD-1 blockade in classical Hodgkin lymphoma. Study-wide conclusions, independent of this receptor: Trial patients achieving complete response had baseline diversity similar to newly diagnosed patients, whereas partial responders and progressors had significantly lower diversity. Baseline TCR diversity was reported to be lower in newly diagnosed patients than in healthy donors and to be lower still in relapsed/refractory patients. Patients starting nivolumab less than 1 year after ASCT had lower diversity and were excluded from later analyses to avoid confounding by immune reconstitution. CD4+ but not CD8+ TCR diversity rose significantly by C4D1 (p=0.0027 vs p=0.16), most apparent in complete responders (p=0.02). Only a single clinical trial cohort was studied, and what caused the repertoire differences, possibly disease activity or prior therapy, remained undefined.

According to the germline V gene, CDR1 reads SGHAT and CDR2 reads FQNNGV. Measured from the cysteine to the phenylalanine, the CDR3 is 14 residues long. Just CDR3 DNA is preserved here, 42 bases in frame from base 1. The germline V end is reduced by 5 bases and the J end by 6 bases; junction bases left unmatched: 9. A remark on this clone: No antigen is known for it. The sample holds no much larger clone one base away, and base qualities are not on file.

Genomic DNA was isolated using the Qiagen DNeasy kit from unsorted PBMCs as well as from negatively selected CD4+ and CD8+ fractions. TCR beta CDR3 regions were subjected to amplification by immunoSEQ multiplex PCR with primers that anneal to V and J segments. Amplification bias was minimized using a synthetic immune receptor repertoire, and residual bias was removed computationally after sequencing. The authors' analysis ran thus. Repertoire diversity was quantified as the Shannon entropy index using custom Python scripts. Unsorted, CD4+ and CD8+ repertoires were analyzed separately, except for combined analyses in which CD4+ and CD8+ sequences were merged in silico. A clone was considered expanded if an increase in frequency of at least 2-fold after treatment relative to C1D1 was found, and a pseudocount of 0.5 was applied to clones undetected at baseline. Clones with 0 or 1 copy at C1D1 were defined as singleton clones, while clones with 2 or more copies were defined as non-singleton clones. By matching protein sequences in sorted samples from the same patient, clones expanded in unsorted samples were annotated as CD4+, CD8+ or unknown. Wilcoxon tests on paired samples were used to test diversity changes from C1D1 to C4D1. As stored in TCRdb, this immuneACCESS dataset retains in-frame rearrangements with V and J assigned. A fraction of the clones does not appear; measured against another copy, unresolved V genes explain less than half of the discrepancy, and the remainder lacks a known reason. V, J and clone size are taken as reported in that table, and D and trimming were inferred from the DNA itself. The sample profile shows roughly 100,000 clones; approximately 89% of them were found once. The ten largest clones represent around 17% of the sample.

The meaning of the sample's time point label: cycle 4 day 1 (C4D1), after less than 7 weeks of nivolumab. Every trial patient had relapsed following autologous stem cell transplantation, and prior brentuximab vedotin exposure was what differed among cohorts A, B and C. A total of around 59 patients with relapsed/refractory classical Hodgkin lymphoma made up the trial cohort, and each patient's best overall response was complete response, partial response or progressive disease. Single-agent nivolumab was administered to trial patients in the multi-cohort phase II CheckMate 205 trial. An independent review committee assessed best overall response by applying the 2007 International Working Group response criteria. PBMCs from the trial were collected at three points: immediately before nivolumab initiation (C1D1), and during therapy at cycle 2 day 1 and cycle 4 day 1. After peripheral blood was drawn into 8 mL Vacutainer Cell Preparation Tubes, PBMCs were isolated by centrifugation and then cryopreserved.

Sequences were derived from peripheral blood mononuclear cells (PBMCs), sampled before the fourth cycle of nivolumab. The clonotype was recovered from a human donor with classical Hodgkin lymphoma. The rearrangement combines TRBV11-2 with TRBJ2-5; 7 junctional bases match TRBD2. The CDR3 loop reads CASSQSTSEKTQYF. Read as DNA, the sequence is TGTGCCAGCAGCCAATCTACTAGCGAGAAGACCCAGTACTTC. Where the CDR3 stops, the reference TRBV11-2 and TRBJ2-5 genes take over; the full variable domain is EAGVAQSPRYKIIEKRQSVAFWCNPISGHATLYWYQQILGQGPKLLIQFQNNGVVDDSQLPKDRFSAERLKGVDSTLKIQPAKLEDSAVYLCASSQSTSEKTQYFGPGTRLLVL.